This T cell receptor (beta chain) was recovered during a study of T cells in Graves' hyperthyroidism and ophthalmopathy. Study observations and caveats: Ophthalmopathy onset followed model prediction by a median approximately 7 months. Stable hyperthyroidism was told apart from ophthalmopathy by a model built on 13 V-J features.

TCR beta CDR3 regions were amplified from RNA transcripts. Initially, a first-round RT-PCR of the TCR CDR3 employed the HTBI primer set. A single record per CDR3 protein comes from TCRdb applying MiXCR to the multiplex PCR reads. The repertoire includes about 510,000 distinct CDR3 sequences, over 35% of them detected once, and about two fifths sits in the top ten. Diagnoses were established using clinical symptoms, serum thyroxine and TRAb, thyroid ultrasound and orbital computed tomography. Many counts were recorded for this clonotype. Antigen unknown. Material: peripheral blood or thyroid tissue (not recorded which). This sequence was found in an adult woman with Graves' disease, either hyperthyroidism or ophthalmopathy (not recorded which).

The CDR3 here is CASSLGQREAFF. CDR3 coding DNA: TGTGCCAGCAGTTTGGGCCAGCGGGAAGCTTTCTTT. The chain employs TRBV7-2 and TRBJ1-1; no clear D. This CDR3 has 12 residues. The germline CDR1 and CDR2 sequences are SGHTA and FQGNSA. Trimming pared 6 bases from V and 8 bases from J, leaving 13 bases between.